This paragraph reports one TCR beta chain. Its cognate antigen is unknown. Germline lookup yields CDR1 LNHNV and CDR2 YYDKDF (reference sequence). V was shortened by 0 bases and J by 0 bases, with 9 bases between the two germline ends. The CDR3 covers 17 residues. The method was immunoSEQ multiplex PCR; TCRdb's version includes in-frame clones alone and lacks a portion of them. The data hold 25,000 to 35,000 clones, with 92% observed a single time. This record belongs to a study of neoadjuvant nivolumab and ipilimumab in lung cancer. Whole-study results and caveats: Compared with tumor-adjacent uninvolved lung, resected tumors showed greater richness and clonality. Only two of four nivolumab-treated tumors gained richness and clonality by surgery. Higher pretherapy blood TCR richness went with higher resected-tumor richness.

Specimen: peripheral blood, collected after neoadjuvant nivolumab, alone or with ipilimumab, at or shortly before surgery. This receptor was obtained from an adult with non-small cell lung cancer. The chain carries TRBV15 and TRBJ2-6; no clear D. The CDR3 nucleotides are TGTGCCACCAGCAGAGAGTTACCGAGCTCTGGGGCCAACGTCCTGACTTTC. It encodes CATSRELPSSGANVLTF.